This paragraph covers one T cell receptor beta chain sequence. Antigen unknown. Assay: immunoSEQ multiplex PCR; the TCRdb copy retains only in-frame clones and omits some. The sample has about 350,000 clones, about 90% seen once. The data derive from a study of Ad26.COV2.S vaccination and SARS-CoV-2 variants. Study-level results: Measurement of non-spike TCR breadth gave similar results in vaccine and placebo recipients. Substantial breadth was reportedly displayed by spike-specific CD8+ and CD4+ T cell responses after vaccination. Placebo recipients showed lower spike-specific TCR breadth than vaccinees. From the TCR breadth and depth analyses, total T cell responses may have been underestimated.

The CDR3 spans 13 residues. V gene TRBV1 combines with J gene TRBJ2-3. TRBV1 is a listed pseudogene. The sequence came from a human donor who had recovered from COVID-19. The source material was peripheral blood, sampled after recovery from COVID-19. CDR3 nucleotide sequence: TGCACCAGCAGCCCCGGACCCGCGGAGCCGCAGTATTTT. Its protein is CTSSPGPAEPQYF.